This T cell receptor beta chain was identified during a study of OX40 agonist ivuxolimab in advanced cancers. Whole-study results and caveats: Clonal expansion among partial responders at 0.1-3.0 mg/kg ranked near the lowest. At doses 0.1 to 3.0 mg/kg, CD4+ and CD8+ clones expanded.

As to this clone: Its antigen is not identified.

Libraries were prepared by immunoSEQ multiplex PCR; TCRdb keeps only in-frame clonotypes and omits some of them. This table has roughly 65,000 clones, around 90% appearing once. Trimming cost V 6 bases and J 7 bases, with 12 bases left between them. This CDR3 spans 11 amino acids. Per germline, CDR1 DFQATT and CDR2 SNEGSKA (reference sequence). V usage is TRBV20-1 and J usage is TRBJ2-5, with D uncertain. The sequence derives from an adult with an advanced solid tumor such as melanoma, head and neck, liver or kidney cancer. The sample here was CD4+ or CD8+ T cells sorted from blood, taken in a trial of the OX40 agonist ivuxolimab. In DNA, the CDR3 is TGCAGTGCCGGGCCTCCCAGGACCCAGTACTTC. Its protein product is CSAGPPRTQYF.